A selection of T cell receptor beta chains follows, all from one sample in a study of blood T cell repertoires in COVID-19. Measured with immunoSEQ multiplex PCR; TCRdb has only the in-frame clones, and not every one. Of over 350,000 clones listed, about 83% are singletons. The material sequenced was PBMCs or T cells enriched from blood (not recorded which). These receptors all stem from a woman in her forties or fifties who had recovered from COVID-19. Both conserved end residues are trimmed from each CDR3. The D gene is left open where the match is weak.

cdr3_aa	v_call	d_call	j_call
AQTNTGELF	TRBV30	.	TRBJ2-2
ASSLGQGAGYGYT	TRBV3-1/TRBV3-2	TRBD1	TRBJ1-2
ASSPAGAGANVLT	TRBV18	TRBD2	TRBJ2-6
ASKLGTGSYEQY	TRBV19	TRBD1	TRBJ2-7
ASSRTGVWY	TRBV7-9	TRBD1	TRBJ2-4
ASSLGPWEY	TRBV27	.	TRBJ2-7
ASSRVPGHQQETQY	TRBV4-3	.	TRBJ2-5
ASSPYTNSPLH	TRBV18	.	TRBJ1-6
ASSGEGGLHEQF	TRBV6-4	.	TRBJ2-1
ASSTGTSNTEAF	TRBV5-1	.	TRBJ1-1
ASSFGGPGNTIY	TRBV7-2	.	TRBJ1-3
ASIESQGDLNVLT	TRBV6-1	.	TRBJ2-6